This TCR beta chain was found in a study of blood T cell repertoires in COVID-19. The assay was immunoSEQ multiplex PCR, and TCRdb's table has in-frame clones only and misses some. The sample comprises roughly 32,000 clones, 85% to 90% of which are singletons, and under 30% rests with the top ten. This clone was seen a single time. CDR3 size: 14 residues. V shed 4 bases and J shed 0 bases, with 8 bases lying between them. Germline V gene sequence: CDR1 SGDLS, CDR2 YYNGEE. This chain uses TRBV9 with TRBJ1-3; D is unresolved. This clonotype was obtained from a human donor in a cohort sampled during active COVID-19. The sequencing sample was made of peripheral blood. The CDR3 region is CASSSRLSGNTIYF. CDR3 sequence (DNA): TGTGCCAGCAGCTCCAGGCTCTCTGGAAACACCATATATTTT.